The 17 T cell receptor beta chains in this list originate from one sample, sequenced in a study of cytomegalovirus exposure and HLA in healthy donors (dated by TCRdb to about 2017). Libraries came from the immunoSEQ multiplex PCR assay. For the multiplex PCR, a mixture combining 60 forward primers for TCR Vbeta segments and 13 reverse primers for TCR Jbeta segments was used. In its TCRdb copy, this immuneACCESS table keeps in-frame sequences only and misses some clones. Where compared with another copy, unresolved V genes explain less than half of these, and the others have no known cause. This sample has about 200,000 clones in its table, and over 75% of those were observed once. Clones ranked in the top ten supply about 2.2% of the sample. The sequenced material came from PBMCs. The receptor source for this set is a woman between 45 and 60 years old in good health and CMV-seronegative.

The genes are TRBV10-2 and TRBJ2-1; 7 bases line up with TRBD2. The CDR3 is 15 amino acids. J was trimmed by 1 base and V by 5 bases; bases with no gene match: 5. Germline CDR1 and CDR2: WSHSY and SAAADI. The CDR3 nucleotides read TGCGCCAGCAGTCTGGGGAGGGGATCCTACAATGAGCAGTTCTTC. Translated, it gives CASSLGRGSYNEQFF.

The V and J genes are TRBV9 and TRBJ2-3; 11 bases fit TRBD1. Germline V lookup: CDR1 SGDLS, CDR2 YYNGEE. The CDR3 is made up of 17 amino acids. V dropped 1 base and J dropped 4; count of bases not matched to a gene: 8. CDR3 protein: CASSVTPGQGAADTQYF. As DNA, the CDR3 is TGTGCCAGCAGCGTAACCCCTGGACAGGGGGCGGCAGATACGCAGTATTTT.

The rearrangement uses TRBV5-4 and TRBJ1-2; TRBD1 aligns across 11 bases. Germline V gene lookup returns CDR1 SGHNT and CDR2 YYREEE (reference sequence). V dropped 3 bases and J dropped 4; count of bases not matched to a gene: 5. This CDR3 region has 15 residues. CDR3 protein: CASSSGGTGGYGYTF. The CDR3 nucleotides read TGTGCCAGCAGCTCAGGTGGGACAGGGGGCTATGGCTACACCTTC. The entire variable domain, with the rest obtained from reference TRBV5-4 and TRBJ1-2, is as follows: ETGVTQSPTHLIKTRGQQVTLRCSSQSGHNTVSWYQQALGQGPQFIFQYYREEENGRGNFPPRFSGLQFPNYSSELNVNALELDDSALYLCASSSGGTGGYGYTFGSGTRLTVV.

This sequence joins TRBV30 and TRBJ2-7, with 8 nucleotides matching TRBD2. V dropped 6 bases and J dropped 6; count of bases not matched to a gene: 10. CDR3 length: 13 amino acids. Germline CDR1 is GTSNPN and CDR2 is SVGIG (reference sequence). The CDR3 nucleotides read TGTGCCTGCTCCCGGGGGGCGGGAGGCGAGCAGTACTTC. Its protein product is CACSRGAGGEQYF.

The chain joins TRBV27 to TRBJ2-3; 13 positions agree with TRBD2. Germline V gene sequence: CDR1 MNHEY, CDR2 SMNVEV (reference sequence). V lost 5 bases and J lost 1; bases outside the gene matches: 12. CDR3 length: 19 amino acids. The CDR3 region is CASSPWRTSGSGGTDTQYF. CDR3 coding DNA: TGTGCCAGCAGTCCATGGCGGACTAGCGGGAGCGGGGGCACAGATACGCAGTATTTT.

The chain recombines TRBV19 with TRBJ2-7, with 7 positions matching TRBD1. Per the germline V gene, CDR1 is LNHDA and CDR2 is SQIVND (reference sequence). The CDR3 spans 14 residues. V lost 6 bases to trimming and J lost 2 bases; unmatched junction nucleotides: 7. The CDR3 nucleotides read TGTGCCAGTAGCCGACAGGGTAGGACCTACGAGCAGTACTTC. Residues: CASSRQGRTYEQYF.

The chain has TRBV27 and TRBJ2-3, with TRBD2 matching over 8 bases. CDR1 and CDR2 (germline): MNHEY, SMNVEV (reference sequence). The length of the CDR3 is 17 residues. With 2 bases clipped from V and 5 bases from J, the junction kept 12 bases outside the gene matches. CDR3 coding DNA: TGTGCCAGCAGTTTAGACGGGGGGGGAGGGCCAAAAGATACGCAGTATTTT. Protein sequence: CASSLDGGGGPKDTQYF.

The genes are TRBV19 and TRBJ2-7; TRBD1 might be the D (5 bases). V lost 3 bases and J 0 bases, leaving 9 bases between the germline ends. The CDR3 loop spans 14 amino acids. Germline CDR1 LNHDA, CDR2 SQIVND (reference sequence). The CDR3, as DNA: TGTGCCAGTAGTATGACAGCCAACTCCTACGAGCAGTACTTC. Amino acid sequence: CASSMTANSYEQYF.

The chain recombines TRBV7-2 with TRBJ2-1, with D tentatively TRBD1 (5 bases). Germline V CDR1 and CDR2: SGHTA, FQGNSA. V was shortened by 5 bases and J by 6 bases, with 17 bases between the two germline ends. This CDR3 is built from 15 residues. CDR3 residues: CASSAQGARLNEQFF. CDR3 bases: TGTGCCAGCAGCGCCCAGGGCGCTAGGCTCAATGAGCAGTTCTTC.

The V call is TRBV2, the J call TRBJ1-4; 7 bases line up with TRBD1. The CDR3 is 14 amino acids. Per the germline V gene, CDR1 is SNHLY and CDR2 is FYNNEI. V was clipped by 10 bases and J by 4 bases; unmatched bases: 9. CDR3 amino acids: CATTPGQLNEKLFF. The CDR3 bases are TGTGCCACCACCCCGGGACAGCTTAATGAAAAACTGTTTTTT. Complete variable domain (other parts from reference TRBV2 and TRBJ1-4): EPEVTQTPSHQVTQMGQEVILRCVPISNHLYFYWYRQILGQKVEFLVSFYNNEISEKSEIFDDQFSVERPDGSNFTLKIRSTKLEDSAMYFCATTPGQLNEKLFFGSGTQLSVL.

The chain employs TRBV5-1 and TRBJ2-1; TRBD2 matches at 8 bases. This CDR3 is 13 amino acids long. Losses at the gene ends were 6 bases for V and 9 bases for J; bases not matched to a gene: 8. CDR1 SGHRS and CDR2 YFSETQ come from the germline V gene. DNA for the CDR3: TGCGCCAGCACCCCGGGACTAGGAGGTGAGCAGTTCTTC. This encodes CASTPGLGGEQFF.

CDR3 residues: CASSLVGAGETQYF. CDR3 sequence (DNA): TGTGCCAGCAGCTTAGTGGGGGCCGGCGAGACCCAGTACTTC. This chain links TRBV7-9 with TRBJ2-5, with a tentative D call TRBD1 (6 bases). Trimming cost V 1 base and J 5 bases, with 11 bases left between them. Germline V gene sequence: CDR1 SEHNR, CDR2 FQNEAQ (reference sequence). This CDR3 is 14 amino acids long.

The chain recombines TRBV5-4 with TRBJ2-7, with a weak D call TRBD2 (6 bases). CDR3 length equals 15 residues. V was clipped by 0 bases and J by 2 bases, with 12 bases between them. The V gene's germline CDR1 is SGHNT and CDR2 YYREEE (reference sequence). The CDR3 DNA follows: TGTGCCAGCAGCTTGGATCGGCTAGCGACCTACGAGCAGTACTTC. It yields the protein CASSLDRLATYEQYF.

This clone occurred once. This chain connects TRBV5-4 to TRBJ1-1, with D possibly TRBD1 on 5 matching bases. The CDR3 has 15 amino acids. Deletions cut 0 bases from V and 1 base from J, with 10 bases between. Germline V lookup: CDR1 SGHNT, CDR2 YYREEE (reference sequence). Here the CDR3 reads CASSLGGVANTEAFF. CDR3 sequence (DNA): TGTGCCAGCAGCTTGGGGGGGGTGGCGAACACTGAAGCTTTCTTT.

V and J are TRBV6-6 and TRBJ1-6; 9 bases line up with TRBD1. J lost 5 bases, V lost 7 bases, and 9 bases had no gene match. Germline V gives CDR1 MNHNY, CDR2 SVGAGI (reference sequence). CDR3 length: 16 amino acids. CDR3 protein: CASTSGGTGHNSPLHF. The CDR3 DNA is TGTGCCAGCACCTCAGGCGGGACAGGGCATAATTCACCCCTCCACTTT.

CDR3 sequence (DNA): TGTGCCAGCAGTCTCGGGGGGGGTTCTTATGGCTACACCTTC. Amino acid sequence: CASSLGGGSYGYTF. This chain joins TRBV28 and TRBJ1-2, with D perhaps matching TRBD1 (5 bases). Germline V lookup: CDR1 MDHEN, CDR2 SYDVKM. The CDR3 runs 14 residues. Trimming removed 5 bases from V and 5 bases from J, with 15 bases in between.

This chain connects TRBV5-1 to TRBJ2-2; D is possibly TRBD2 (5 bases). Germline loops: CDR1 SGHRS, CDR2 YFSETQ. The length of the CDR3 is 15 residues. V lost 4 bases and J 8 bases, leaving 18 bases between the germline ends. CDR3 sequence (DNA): TGCGCCAGCAGCCCCGTACCGGGGTCGGGTGGGGAGCTGTTTTTT. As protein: CASSPVPGSGGELFF.